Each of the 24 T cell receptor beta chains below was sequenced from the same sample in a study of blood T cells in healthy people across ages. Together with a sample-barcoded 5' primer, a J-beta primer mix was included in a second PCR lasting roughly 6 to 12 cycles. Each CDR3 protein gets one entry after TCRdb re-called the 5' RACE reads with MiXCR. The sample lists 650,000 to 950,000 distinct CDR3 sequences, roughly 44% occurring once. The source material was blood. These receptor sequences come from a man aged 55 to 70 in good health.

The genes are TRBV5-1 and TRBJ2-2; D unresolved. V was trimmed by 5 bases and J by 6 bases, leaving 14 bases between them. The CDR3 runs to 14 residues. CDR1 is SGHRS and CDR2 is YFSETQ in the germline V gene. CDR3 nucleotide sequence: TGCGCCAGCAGTGATGCCGGGCGATCCGGGGAGCTGTTTTTT. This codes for CASSDAGRSGELFF.

The CDR3 reads CASRYRDRGDTEAFF. Here the CDR3 DNA reads TGTGCCAGCAGGTACCGGGACAGGGGGGACACTGAAGCTTTCTTT. The chain links TRBV2 to TRBJ1-1; TRBD1 agrees at 11 bases. The V gene end was trimmed by 6 bases and the J gene end by 3 bases; junction bases not matched to a gene: 6. Germline CDR1 and CDR2: SNHLY and FYNNEI. The CDR3 has 15 residues.

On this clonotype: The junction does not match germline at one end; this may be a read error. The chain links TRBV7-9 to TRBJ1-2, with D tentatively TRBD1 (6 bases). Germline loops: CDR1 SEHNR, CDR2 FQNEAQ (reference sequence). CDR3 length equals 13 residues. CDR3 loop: CASSSQGSYGCTF. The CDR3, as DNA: TGTGCCAGCAGCTCTCAGGGGAGCTATGGCTGCACCTTC. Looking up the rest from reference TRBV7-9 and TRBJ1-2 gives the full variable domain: DTGVSQNPRHKITKRGQNVTFRCDPISEHNRLYWYRQTLGQGPEFLTYFQNEAQLEKSRLLSDRFSAERPKGSFSTLEIQRTEQGDSAMYLCASSSQGSYGCTFGSGTRLTVV.

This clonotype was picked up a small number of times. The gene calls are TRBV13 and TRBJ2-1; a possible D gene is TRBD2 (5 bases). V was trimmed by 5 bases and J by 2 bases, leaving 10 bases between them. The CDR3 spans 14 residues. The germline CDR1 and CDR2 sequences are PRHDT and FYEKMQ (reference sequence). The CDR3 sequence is CASSTSGTYNEQFF. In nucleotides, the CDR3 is TGTGCCAGCAGCACCTCCGGGACCTACAATGAGCAGTTCTTC.

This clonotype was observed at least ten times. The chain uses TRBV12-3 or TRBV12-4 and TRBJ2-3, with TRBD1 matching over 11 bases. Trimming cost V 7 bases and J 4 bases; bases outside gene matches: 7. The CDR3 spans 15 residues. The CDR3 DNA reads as TGTGCCAGCAAATGGACAGGGGGCATGTCAGATACGCAGTATTTT. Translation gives CASKWTGGMSDTQYF.

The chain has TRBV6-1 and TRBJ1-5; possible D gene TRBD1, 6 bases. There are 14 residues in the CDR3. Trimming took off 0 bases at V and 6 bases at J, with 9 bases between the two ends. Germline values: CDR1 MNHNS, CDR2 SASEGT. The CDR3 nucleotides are TGTGCCAGCAGTGAAGCAGGGGGGGCTCAGCCCCAGCATTTT. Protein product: CASSEAGGAQPQHF.

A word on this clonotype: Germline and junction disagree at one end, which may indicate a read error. The CDR3 protein is CASSQTGTNSPIHF. Written as DNA, the CDR3 is TGTGCCAGCAGCCAAACAGGGACCAATTCACCCATCCACTTT. V is TRBV7-2 and J is TRBJ1-6; tentatively, D is TRBD1 (6 bases). The CDR3 is made up of 14 amino acids. Germline V gene lookup returns CDR1 SGHTA and CDR2 FQGNSA.

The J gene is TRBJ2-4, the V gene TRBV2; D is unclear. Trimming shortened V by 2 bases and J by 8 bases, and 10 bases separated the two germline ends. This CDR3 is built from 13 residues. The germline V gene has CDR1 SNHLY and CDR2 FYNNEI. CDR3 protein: CASSETNRDIQYF. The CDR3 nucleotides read TGTGCCAGCAGTGAAACGAATAGGGACATTCAGTACTTC.

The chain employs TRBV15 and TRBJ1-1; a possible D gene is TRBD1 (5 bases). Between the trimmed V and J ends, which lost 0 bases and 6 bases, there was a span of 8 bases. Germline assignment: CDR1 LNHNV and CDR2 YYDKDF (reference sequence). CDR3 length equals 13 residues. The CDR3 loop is CATSRDWGAEAFF. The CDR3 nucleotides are TGTGCCACCAGCAGAGATTGGGGGGCTGAAGCTTTCTTT.

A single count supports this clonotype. The DNA of the CDR3 is TGTGCCAGCAGAGCAGCGGGTAGTCAAGAGACCCAGTACTTC. Amino acid sequence: CASRAAGSQETQYF. The gene calls are TRBV5-4 and TRBJ2-5; the D gene is possibly TRBD2 (6 bases). Trimming cost V 5 bases and J 2 bases, with 13 bases left between them. The CDR3 has 14 residues. Germline V gives CDR1 SGHNT, CDR2 YYREEE (reference sequence).

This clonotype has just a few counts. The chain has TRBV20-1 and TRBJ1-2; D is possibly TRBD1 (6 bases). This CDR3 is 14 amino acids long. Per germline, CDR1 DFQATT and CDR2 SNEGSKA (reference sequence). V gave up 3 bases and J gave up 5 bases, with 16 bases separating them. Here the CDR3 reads CSASNNRARYGYTF. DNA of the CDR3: TGCAGTGCTAGTAATAACAGGGCTAGATATGGCTACACCTTC.

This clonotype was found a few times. Here the CDR3 reads CSARKSRREIQETQYF. DNA for the CDR3: TGCAGTGCTAGGAAGTCACGGCGAGAGATCCAAGAGACCCAGTACTTC. This chain connects TRBV20-1 to TRBJ2-5; D call uncertain. The V and J ends lost 3 bases and 1 base respectively, with 18 bases between them. The CDR3 consists of 16 residues. Germline-derived CDR1 and CDR2 are DFQATT and SNEGSKA (reference sequence).

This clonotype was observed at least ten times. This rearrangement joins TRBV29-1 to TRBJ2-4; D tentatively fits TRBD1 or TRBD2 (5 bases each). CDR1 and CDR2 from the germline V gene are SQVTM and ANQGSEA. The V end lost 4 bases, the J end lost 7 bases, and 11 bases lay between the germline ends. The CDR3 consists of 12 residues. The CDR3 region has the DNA TGCAGCGTTGGCAGAGGGGCGAACATTCAGTACTTC. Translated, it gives CSVGRGANIQYF.

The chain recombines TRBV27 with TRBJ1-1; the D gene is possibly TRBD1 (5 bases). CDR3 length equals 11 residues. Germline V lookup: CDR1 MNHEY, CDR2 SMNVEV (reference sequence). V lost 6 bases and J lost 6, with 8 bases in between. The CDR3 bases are TGTGCCAGCAGCGCAGGGTCTGAAGCTTTCTTT. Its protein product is CASSAGSEAFF.

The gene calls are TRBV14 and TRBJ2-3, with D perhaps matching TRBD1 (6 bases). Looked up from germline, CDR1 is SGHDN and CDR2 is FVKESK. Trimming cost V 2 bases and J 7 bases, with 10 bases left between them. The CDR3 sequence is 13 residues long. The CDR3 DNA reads TGTGCCAGCAGCCAACCAGGGGCTTATACGCAGTATTTT. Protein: CASSQPGAYTQYF. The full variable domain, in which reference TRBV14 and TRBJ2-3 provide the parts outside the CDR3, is EAGVTQFPSHSVIEKGQTVTLRCDPISGHDNLYWYRRVMGKEIKFLLHFVKESKQDESGMPNNRFLAERTGGTYSTLKVQPAELEDSGVYFCASSQPGAYTQYFGPGTRLTVL.

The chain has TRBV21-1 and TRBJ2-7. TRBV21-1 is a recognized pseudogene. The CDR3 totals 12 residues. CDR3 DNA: TGTGCCAGCAGCAAACGAAGGCACGAGCAGTACTTC. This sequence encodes CASSKRRHEQYF.

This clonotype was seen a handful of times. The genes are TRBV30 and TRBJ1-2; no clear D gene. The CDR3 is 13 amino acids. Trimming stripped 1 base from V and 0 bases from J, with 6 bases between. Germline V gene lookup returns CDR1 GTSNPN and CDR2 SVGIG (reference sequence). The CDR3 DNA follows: TGTGCCTGGAGTGACGGTGCTAACTATGGCTACACCTTC. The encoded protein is CAWSDGANYGYTF.

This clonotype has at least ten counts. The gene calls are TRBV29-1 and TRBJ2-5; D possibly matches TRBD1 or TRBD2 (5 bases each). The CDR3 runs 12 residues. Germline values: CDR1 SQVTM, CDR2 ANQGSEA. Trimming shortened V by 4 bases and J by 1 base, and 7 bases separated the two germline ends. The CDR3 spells CSVGGVQETQYF. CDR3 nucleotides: TGCAGCGTTGGAGGGGTCCAAGAGACCCAGTACTTC.

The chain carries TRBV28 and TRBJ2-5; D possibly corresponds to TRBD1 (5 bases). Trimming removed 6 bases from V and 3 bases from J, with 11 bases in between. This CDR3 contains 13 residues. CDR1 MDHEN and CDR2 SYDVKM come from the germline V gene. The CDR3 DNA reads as TGTGCCAGCAGACTACCAGGGAAAGAGACCCAGTACTTC. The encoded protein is CASRLPGKETQYF.

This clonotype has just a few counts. CDR3 coding DNA: TGCGCCAGCAGCCAAGATCTGGCAGGCACAGCCCCAATAAGGGTGAGCGAAAACATTCAGTACTTC. It codes for CASSQDLAGTAPIRVSENIQYF. V is TRBV4-1 and J is TRBJ2-4; D unresolved. V lost 0 bases to trimming and J lost 5 bases, with 32 bases between them. CDR1 and CDR2 (germline): MGHRA, YSYEKL. This CDR3 contains 22 residues.

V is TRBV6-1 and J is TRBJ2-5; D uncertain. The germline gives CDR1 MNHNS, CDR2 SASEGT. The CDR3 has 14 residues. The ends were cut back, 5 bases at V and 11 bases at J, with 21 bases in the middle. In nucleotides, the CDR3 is TGTGCCAGCAGTACGGGCCTCCCTCTTGAGGAGCAGTACTTC. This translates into CASSTGLPLEEQYF.

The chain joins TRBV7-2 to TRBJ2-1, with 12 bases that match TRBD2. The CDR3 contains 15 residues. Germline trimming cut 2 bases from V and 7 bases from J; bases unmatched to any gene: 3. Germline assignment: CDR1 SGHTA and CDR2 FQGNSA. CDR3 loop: CASSLSSGGANEQFF. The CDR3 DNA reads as TGTGCCAGCAGCTTATCTAGCGGGGGGGCAAATGAGCAGTTCTTC.

CDR3 coding DNA: TGCGCCAGCAGCCGTAAGAGCGGGGCCGTTCCAGATACGCAGTATTTT. Its translation: CASSRKSGAVPDTQYF. The chain joins TRBV4-1 to TRBJ2-3; 7 positions agree with TRBD2. The junction had 11 bases not matched to a gene; V was cut back by 4 bases and J by 4 bases. The germline CDR1 and CDR2 sequences are MGHRA and YSYEKL. There are 16 residues in the CDR3.

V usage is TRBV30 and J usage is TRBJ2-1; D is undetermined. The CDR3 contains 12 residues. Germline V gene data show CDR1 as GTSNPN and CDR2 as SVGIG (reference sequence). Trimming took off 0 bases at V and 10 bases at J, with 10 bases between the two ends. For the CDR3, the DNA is TGTGCCTGGAGTGTAGTGGTCGAGGAGCAGTTCTTC. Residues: CAWSVVVEEQFF.